The 26 T cell receptor beta chains presented below share a single source sample, sequenced in a study of shared clonotypes between healthy human individuals. TCRdb keeps only in-frame clones here, not all; method: immunoSEQ multiplex PCR. The table has 2 million to 2.5 million clones, roughly 90% seen once. Sequenced input: naive CD4+ T cells from PBMCs. Subset specified: CD45RA+ positively selected. The receptors come from a man younger than 35 in good health. Some clones in this sample may be carry-over from other donors' samples.

A few counts support this clone. CDR3 loop: CASSLWRGTEAFF. The DNA for the CDR3 is TGTGCCAGCAGCTTGTGGAGAGGGACTGAAGCTTTCTTT. The chain recombines TRBV5-6 with TRBJ1-1; D gene unclear. Germline V gene data show CDR1 as SGHDT and CDR2 as YYEEEE. The V and J ends lost 1 base and 5 bases respectively, with 9 bases between them. This CDR3 is built from 13 residues.

This chain links TRBV29-1 with TRBJ1-4; D might be TRBD1 (6 bases). The CDR3 consists of 12 residues. The germline gives CDR1 SQVTM, CDR2 ANQGSEA. V lost 6 bases and J 6 bases, leaving 11 bases between the germline ends. Here the CDR3 DNA reads TGCAGCGTCCGGGCAGGGGATGAAAAACTGTTTTTT. This encodes CSVRAGDEKLFF.

The chain carries TRBV6-5 and TRBJ1-1; TRBD1 aligns across 7 bases. Germline CDR1 reads MNHEY; CDR2 reads SVGAGI. V shed 4 bases and J 1 base; nucleotides not matched to a gene: 9. The CDR3 has 16 residues. CDR3 amino acids: CASSFGQAYENTEAFF. The DNA for the CDR3 is TGTGCCAGCAGTTTTGGACAGGCGTACGAGAACACTGAAGCTTTCTTT.

This clone was observed once. The chain recombines TRBV29-1 with TRBJ2-1, with D perhaps assigned TRBD1 or TRBD2 (5 bases each). The ends were cut back, 3 bases at V and 9 bases at J, with 15 bases in the middle. This CDR3 has 13 residues. Germline CDR1 reads SQVTM; CDR2 reads ANQGSEA. The CDR3: CSVDTLVGREQFF. Written as DNA, the CDR3 is TGCAGCGTTGATACTCTAGTGGGACGTGAGCAGTTCTTC.

This rearrangement joins TRBV7-2 to TRBJ1-2; no reliable D call. CDR1 and CDR2 from the germline V gene are SGHTA and FQGNSA. The V end was cut by 1 base, the J end by 3 bases, with 6 bases between. The CDR3 is made up of 13 amino acids. The CDR3 sequence is CASSLDWDYGYTF. For the CDR3, the DNA is TGTGCCAGCAGCTTAGATTGGGACTATGGCTACACCTTC. The variable domain in full, with the rest retrieved from reference TRBV7-2 and TRBJ1-2, is GAGVSQSPSNKVTEKGKDVELRCDPISGHTALYWYRQSLGQGLEFLIYFQGNSAPDKSGLPSDRFSAERTGGSVSTLTIQRTQQEDSAVYLCASSLDWDYGYTFGSGTRLTVV.

V usage is TRBV7-8 and J usage is TRBJ2-7, with a weak D call TRBD1 (6 bases). Trimming left V 3 bases short and J 0 bases short, with 6 bases between. CDR1 SGHVS and CDR2 FQNEAQ come from the germline V gene. The CDR3 consists of 13 residues. The CDR3 is CASSLDSSYEQYF. CDR3 sequence (DNA): TGTGCCAGCAGCTTGGACAGCTCCTACGAGCAGTACTTC.

This chain links TRBV7-6 with TRBJ2-7, with TRBD2 matching 9 bases. There are 15 residues in the CDR3. In germline, CDR1 is SGHVS, CDR2 FNYEAQ. V shed 4 bases, J shed 2 bases, and the junction held 6 bases outside the gene matches. The CDR3 bases are TGTGCCAGCAGCTCTAGCGGGGCCGGGGCCTACGAGCAGTACTTC. It is translated as CASSSSGAGAYEQYF.

The genes are TRBV7-8 and TRBJ1-3; 7 bases line up with TRBD1. Trimming removed 7 bases from V and 2 bases from J; junction bases left unmatched: 17. Germline CDR1 SGHVS, CDR2 FQNEAQ. The CDR3 has 18 residues. CDR3 DNA sequence: TGTGCCAGCACCCTATCCAGGGGGAGTTCTGCGGCTGGAAACACCATATATTTT. Protein sequence: CASTLSRGSSAAGNTIYF.

About this clone itself: The same CDR3 is also encoded by other DNA sequences in this sample. The V and J genes are TRBV4-3 and TRBJ1-3, with 9 bases identical to TRBD1. The length of the CDR3 is 15 residues. Germline V gene data show CDR1 as LGHNA and CDR2 as YSLEER. The trim removed 4 bases at V and 0 bases at J, leaving 1 base unmatched. CDR3 sequence reads: CASSPTGGSGNTIYF. The CDR3 DNA is TGCGCCAGCAGCCCGACAGGGGGCTCTGGAAACACCATATATTTT.

V is TRBV5-4 and J is TRBJ2-7; D gene ambiguous. CDR3 length: 14 amino acids. V was trimmed by 2 bases and J by 0 bases, leaving 9 bases between them. The germline V gene encodes CDR1 SGHNT and CDR2 YYREEE (reference sequence). The CDR3 bases are TGTGCCAGCAGCTTAGGGCCGACCTCCTACGAGCAGTACTTC. This translates into CASSLGPTSYEQYF.

This clone was counted a single time. This chain links TRBV11-2 with TRBJ1-2; 7 bases map to TRBD1. The CDR3 extends over 14 amino acids. Losses at the gene ends were 4 bases for V and 4 bases for J; bases not matched to a gene: 6. Germline CDR1 is SGHAT and CDR2 is FQNNGV. The CDR3 DNA reads as TGTGCCAGCAGCTATCGGGACAGCGGCTATGGCTACACCTTC. Encoded protein: CASSYRDSGYGYTF. Together with reference TRBV11-2 and TRBJ1-2, the CDR3 gives the full variable domain: EAGVAQSPRYKIIEKRQSVAFWCNPISGHATLYWYQQILGQGPKLLIQFQNNGVVDDSQLPKDRFSAERLKGVDSTLKIQPAKLEDSAVYLCASSYRDSGYGYTFGSGTRLTVV.

This chain uses TRBV6-1 with TRBJ2-3, with a possible D match to TRBD2 (5 bases). The germline V and J ends were trimmed by 3 bases and 0 bases, with 7 bases remaining between them. There are 14 residues in the CDR3. From germline, CDR1 is MNHNS and CDR2 SASEGT. As DNA, the CDR3 is TGTGCCAGCAGTGATCCGGGGAGCACAGATACGCAGTATTTT. Its translation: CASSDPGSTDTQYF.

Written as DNA, the CDR3 is TGTGCCAGCAGCGTAGTCAGATCCGGGGCCAACGTCCTGACTTTC. Its translation is CASSVVRSGANVLTF. V gene TRBV9 combines with J gene TRBJ2-6; D is unclear. Germline values: CDR1 SGDLS, CDR2 YYNGEE. CDR3 size: 15 residues. Trimming stripped 0 bases from V and 4 bases from J, with 8 bases between.

This clone was counted only a few times. The rearrangement links TRBV29-1 to TRBJ1-1; 7 nucleotides match TRBD1. Germline V gene sequence: CDR1 SQVTM, CDR2 ANQGSEA. Trimming removed 4 bases from V and 5 bases from J; junction bases left unmatched: 4. The CDR3 is 12 amino acids. CDR3 residues: CSVVTTGTEAFF. CDR3 sequence (DNA): TGCAGCGTTGTCACGACAGGGACTGAAGCTTTCTTT.

J is TRBJ2-5 and V is TRBV25-1; 9 bases agree with TRBD1. CDR3 length equals 12 residues. V lost 4 bases to trimming and J lost 11 bases; unmatched junction nucleotides: 5. The germline V gene encodes CDR1 MGHDK and CDR2 SYGVNS. The CDR3 loop reads CASSGDREEQYF. Here the CDR3 DNA reads TGTGCCAGCAGTGGGGACAGGGAAGAGCAGTACTTC.

The chain employs TRBV11-3 and TRBJ2-7; D possibly uses TRBD1 or TRBD2 (7 bases each). Deletions cut 5 bases from V and 4 bases from J, with 15 bases between. The CDR3 covers 14 residues. Per the germline V gene, CDR1 is SGHNT and CDR2 is YENEEA. CDR3 DNA sequence: TGTGCCAGCAGCCCCCGACAGGGACTATACGAGCAGTACTTC. It codes for CASSPRQGLYEQYF. Together with reference TRBV11-3 and TRBJ2-7, the CDR3 gives the full variable domain: EAGVVQSPRYKIIEKKQPVAFWCNPISGHNTLYWYLQNLGQGPELLIRYENEEAVDDSQLPKDRFSAERLKGVDSTLKIQPAELGDSAVYLCASSPRQGLYEQYFGPGTRLTVT.

This sequence joins TRBV15 and TRBJ1-6; no definite D call. The V end lost 0 bases, the J end lost 2 bases, and 2 bases lay between the germline ends. CDR3 size: 14 residues. Germline V gives CDR1 LNHNV, CDR2 YYDKDF (reference sequence). CDR3 in amino acids: CATSREAYNSPLHF. For the CDR3, the DNA is TGTGCCACCAGCAGAGAAGCCTATAATTCACCCCTCCACTTT.

The chain is built from TRBV5-8 and TRBJ1-4, with D possibly being TRBD1 (6 bases). In germline, CDR1 is SGHTS, CDR2 YDEGEE. V shed 4 bases and J shed 5 bases, with 18 bases lying between them. The CDR3 totals 16 residues. DNA of the CDR3: TGTGCCAGCAGCAGCGGGACACTGCTCCGAAATGAAAAACTGTTTTTT. It is translated as CASSSGTLLRNEKLFF.

The rearrangement links TRBV6-5 to TRBJ1-2; D remains ambiguous. The germline V gene encodes CDR1 MNHEY and CDR2 SVGAGI. V lost 4 bases to trimming and J lost 4 bases, with 13 bases between them. The CDR3 contains 14 residues. DNA of the CDR3: TGTGCCAGCAGTTCAATGTCCCGAGGCTATGGCTACACCTTC. Residues: CASSSMSRGYGYTF.

The chain recombines TRBV11-2 with TRBJ2-6; no clear D. Germline CDR1 is SGHAT and CDR2 is FQNNGV. CDR3 length: 13 amino acids. Trimming removed 6 bases from V and 2 bases from J, with 5 bases in between. The CDR3 DNA reads as TGTGCCAGCAGTTACCCTGGGGCCAACGTCCTGACTTTC. This translates into CASSYPGANVLTF.

This chain joins TRBV5-1 and TRBJ1-2; D ambiguous. V dropped 0 bases and J dropped 8 bases, with 11 bases sitting between them. CDR1 SGHRS and CDR2 YFSETQ come from the germline V gene. The CDR3 covers 13 residues. The CDR3 region has the DNA TGCGCCAGCAGCTTGGAAGTTGGTTCAGGCTACACCTTC. Translation gives CASSLEVGSGYTF.

The V call is TRBV14, the J call TRBJ2-2; perhaps TRBD2 as D (5 bases). The CDR3 covers 12 residues. Per the germline V gene, CDR1 is SGHDN and CDR2 is FVKESK. Between the trimmed V and J ends, which lost 3 bases and 8 bases, there was a span of 7 bases. This CDR3 reads CASSHGGGELFF. CDR3 coding DNA: TGTGCCAGCAGCCACGGAGGAGGGGAGCTGTTTTTT.

CDR3 in amino acids: CSAARGGTGANVLTF. As DNA, the CDR3 is TGCAGCGCCGCGAGAGGGGGCACTGGGGCCAACGTCCTGACTTTC. The rearrangement links TRBV29-1 to TRBJ2-6, with 7 positions matching TRBD1. After removal of 7 bases from V and 2 bases from J, the junction contained 8 bases not matched to a gene. Germline CDR1 is SQVTM and CDR2 is ANQGSEA. The CDR3 totals 15 residues.

The gene calls are TRBV28 and TRBJ2-7; 14 bases are shared with TRBD2. Unmatched junction bases numbered 10, after V lost 7 bases and J lost 8 bases. This CDR3 comprises 15 residues. Germline assignment: CDR1 MDHEN and CDR2 SYDVKM. For the CDR3, the DNA is TGTGCCAGCAACTTAGAGGGACTAGCGGGAGTTAAGCAGTACTTC. This encodes CASNLEGLAGVKQYF.

The rearrangement links TRBV30 to TRBJ2-7; 9 bases are a match to TRBD1. The CDR3 is made up of 13 amino acids. Looked up from germline, CDR1 is GTSNPN and CDR2 is SVGIG (reference sequence). The ends lost 3 bases at V and 6 bases at J; junction bases unmatched: 6. The CDR3 coding sequence is TGTGCCTGGAGAAAGACAGGGGGAACCGAGCAGTACTTC. It specifies CAWRKTGGTEQYF.

The chain employs TRBV7-3 and TRBJ2-7; D might be TRBD1 or TRBD2, each matching 5 bases. Trimming shortened V by 5 bases and J by 1 base, and 15 bases separated the two germline ends. This CDR3 contains 15 residues. Germline loops: CDR1 SGHTA, CDR2 FQGTGA. The CDR3 coding sequence is TGTGCCAGCAGCCCTGGGGGTGTTCTATCCTACGAGCAGTACTTC. It yields the protein CASSPGGVLSYEQYF. Full variable domain (missing parts from reference TRBV7-3 and TRBJ2-7): GAGVSQTPSNKVTEKGKYVELRCDPISGHTALYWYRQSLGQGPEFLIYFQGTGAADDSGLPNDRFFAVRPEGSVSTLKIQRTERGDSAVYLCASSPGGVLSYEQYFGPGTRLTVT.